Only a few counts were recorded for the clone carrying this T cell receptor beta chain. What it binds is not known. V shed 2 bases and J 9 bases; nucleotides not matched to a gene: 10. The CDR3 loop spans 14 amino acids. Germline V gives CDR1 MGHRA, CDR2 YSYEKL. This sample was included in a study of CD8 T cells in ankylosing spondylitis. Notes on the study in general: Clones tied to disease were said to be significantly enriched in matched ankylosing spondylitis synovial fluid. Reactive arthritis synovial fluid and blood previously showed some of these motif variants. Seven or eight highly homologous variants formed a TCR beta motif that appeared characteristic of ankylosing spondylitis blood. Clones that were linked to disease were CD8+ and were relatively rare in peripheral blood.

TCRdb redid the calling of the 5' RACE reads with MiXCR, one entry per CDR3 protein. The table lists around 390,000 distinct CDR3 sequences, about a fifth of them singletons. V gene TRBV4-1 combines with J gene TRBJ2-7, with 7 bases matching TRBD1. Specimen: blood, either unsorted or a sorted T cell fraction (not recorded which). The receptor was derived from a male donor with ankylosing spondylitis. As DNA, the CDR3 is TGCGCCAGCAGCCAACCGGGACAGTCACCAAGGCAGTACTTC. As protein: CASSQPGQSPRQYF.